Listed here are 23 T cell receptor beta chains from one sample, sequenced in a study of CD8+ T cells in alopecia areata. Stated treatment: oral pan-JAK inhibitor, 5-10 mg twice daily. Sequencing templates came from extracted RNA that was reverse transcribed into cDNA. The table came from immunoSEQ multiplex PCR; TCRdb's copy has only in-frame clones and leaves some out. Seen here are 200,000 to 250,000 clones, about 40% observed once, and the top ten hold around 2.8%. Sequencing was performed on CD4+ T cells sorted from blood, taken at approximately week 36, from a patient treated with tofacitinib. These receptors were obtained from a human donor with alopecia areata.

This clone was seen a handful of times. The rearrangement uses TRBV19 and TRBJ1-5; D gene uncertain. The V gene's germline CDR1 is LNHDA and CDR2 SQIVND (reference sequence). This CDR3 comprises 14 residues. V was shortened by 4 bases and J by 2 bases, with 9 bases between the two germline ends. In DNA form, the CDR3 reads TGTGCCAGTAGTACACACCGGGGCAATCAGCCCCAGCATTTT. Its translation is CASSTHRGNQPQHF.

V usage is TRBV7-9 and J usage is TRBJ2-3; the D gene is possibly TRBD2 (6 bases). CDR1 and CDR2 (germline): SEHNR, FQNEAQ (reference sequence). This CDR3 has 14 amino acids. The V and J ends lost 5 bases and 6 bases respectively, with 15 bases between them. In DNA, the CDR3 is TGTGCCAGCAGCCGGCTCGGGAGCATGGATACGCAGTATTTT. Translated, it gives CASSRLGSMDTQYF. The complete variable domain, with remaining parts taken from reference TRBV7-9 and TRBJ2-3, reads DTGVSQNPRHKITKRGQNVTFRCDPISEHNRLYWYRQTLGQGPEFLTYFQNEAQLEKSRLLSDRFSAERPKGSFSTLEIQRTEQGDSAMYLCASSRLGSMDTQYFGPGTRLTVL.

This clone came up once. The chain recombines TRBV2 with TRBJ2-1; possible D gene TRBD2, 5 bases. The germline CDR1 and CDR2 sequences are SNHLY and FYNNEI. This CDR3 is 15 amino acids long. Trimming removed 1 base at V and 0 bases at J, with 7 bases between. The CDR3 reads CASSEERLSYNEQFF. The CDR3 nucleotides read TGTGCCAGCAGTGAAGAGCGGCTCTCCTACAATGAGCAGTTCTTC.

DNA of the CDR3: TGTGCCTGCCGGGGTAAAGAGACCCAGTACTTC. The encoded protein is CACRGKETQYF. The rearrangement joins TRBV30 to TRBJ2-5; maybe TRBD2 (5 bases). The CDR3 runs 11 residues. The V and J ends lost 6 bases and 3 bases respectively, with 8 bases between them. Germline-derived CDR1 and CDR2 are GTSNPN and SVGIG (reference sequence).

The chain combines TRBV7-2 with TRBJ2-3; D gene unclear. CDR1 is SGHTA and CDR2 is FQGNSA in the germline V gene. Trimming took off 0 bases at V and 1 base at J, with 8 bases between the two ends. The CDR3 consists of 15 residues. CDR3 nucleotide sequence: TGTGCCAGCAGCTTAGCTGGGGTGCGCACAGATACGCAGTATTTT. Protein product: CASSLAGVRTDTQYF.

This clone was detected only a few times. The chain recombines TRBV29-1 with TRBJ1-2, with no clear D. The germline V gene has CDR1 SQVTM and CDR2 ANQGSEA. CDR3 length equals 13 residues. CDR3 in amino acids: CICSQPPDYGYTF. CDR3 nucleotides: TGCATCTGCTCCCAACCGCCGGACTATGGCTACACCTTC.

This clone was detected a few times. The gene calls are TRBV2 and TRBJ2-5, with 7 bases that match TRBD1. CDR1 is SNHLY, CDR2 FYNNEI, per germline. This CDR3 contains 15 residues. V lost 7 bases and J lost 2; bases outside the gene matches: 10. CDR3 coding DNA: TGTGCCAGCACCCTTCTCCGGGACAGACAAGAGACCCAGTACTTC. Translating gives CASTLLRDRQETQYF.

The gene calls are TRBV5-1 and TRBJ1-2; no clear D gene. CDR3 length: 14 amino acids. Trimming shortened V by 0 bases and J by 3 bases, and 9 bases separated the two germline ends. Germline loops: CDR1 SGHRS, CDR2 YFSETQ. This CDR3 reads CASSLDGGDYGYTF. The CDR3 region has the DNA TGCGCCAGCAGCTTGGATGGCGGGGACTATGGCTACACCTTC.

This chain joins TRBV7-6 and TRBJ2-5, with 11 bases identical to TRBD2. The CDR3 covers 17 residues. V was clipped by 5 bases and J by 4 bases; unmatched bases: 12. Germline V gene sequence: CDR1 SGHVS, CDR2 FNYEAQ. CDR3 DNA: TGTGCCAGCAGCCAAGGTGCGGCTAGCGGGAGGAGAGAGACCCAGTACTTC. Residues: CASSQGAASGRRETQYF.

This rearrangement joins TRBV6-6 to TRBJ2-2; TRBD2 is a possible D gene (5 bases). This CDR3 region has 13 residues. Germline V lookup: CDR1 MNHNY, CDR2 SVGAGI (reference sequence). Trimming removed 2 bases at V and 7 bases at J, with 8 bases between. CDR3 residues: CASSYTTSGELFF. The CDR3 DNA is TGTGCCAGCAGTTACACAACTAGCGGGGAGCTGTTTTTT.

This chain connects TRBV15 to TRBJ2-1; D is undetermined. CDR3 length equals 13 residues. The germline V and J ends were trimmed by 0 bases and 13 bases, with 13 bases remaining between them. From germline, CDR1 is LNHNV and CDR2 YYDKDF (reference sequence). CDR3 in DNA: TGTGCCACCAGCAGAGATCCACTATCGACTCAGTTCTTC. The encoded protein is CATSRDPLSTQFF.

In its sample, this clone was seen once. The chain is built from TRBV5-4 and TRBJ2-5; a possible D gene is TRBD2 (6 bases). Germline loops: CDR1 SGHNT, CDR2 YYREEE (reference sequence). Trimming removed 4 bases from V and 1 base from J, with 11 bases in between. There are 14 residues in the CDR3. The CDR3 DNA reads as TGTGCCAGCAGCCGGGAGCTATCCCAAGAGACCCAGTACTTC. The encoded protein is CASSRELSQETQYF.

The chain joins TRBV29-1 to TRBJ1-2; a possible D gene is TRBD1 (5 bases). Trimming took off 5 bases at V and 6 bases at J, with 13 bases between the two ends. CDR1 and CDR2 from the germline V gene are SQVTM and ANQGSEA. The CDR3 spans 12 residues. As DNA, the CDR3 is TGCAGCGTTTTTGGACAAGCTAATGGCTACACCTTC. Translation: CSVFGQANGYTF.

This clone has more than one count but fewer than ten. This sequence joins TRBV6-1 and TRBJ2-6; no clear D gene. Germline CDR1 is MNHNS and CDR2 is SASEGT. V lost 6 bases and J lost 0, with 9 bases in between. This CDR3 region has 15 residues. CDR3 DNA: TGTGCCAGCAGCCCTAGTAGCTCTGGGGCCAACGTCCTGACTTTC. Translated: CASSPSSSGANVLTF.

This clone was seen a few times. The DNA for the CDR3 is TGCAGCGTTGAAGGTGGCGGCTCCTCCTACGAGCAGTACTTC. This gives the protein CSVEGGGSSYEQYF. V is TRBV29-1 and J is TRBJ2-7, with unresolved D. The CDR3 has 14 amino acids. Trimming shortened V by 1 base and J by 0 bases, and 10 bases separated the two germline ends. Germline V gene lookup returns CDR1 SQVTM and CDR2 ANQGSEA.

For the CDR3, the DNA is TGTGCCAGCAGCGACAGTGGAGAGACCCAGTACTTC. Protein: CASSDSGETQYF. This chain joins TRBV9 and TRBJ2-5; no firm D call. The CDR3 covers 12 residues. V was pared by 3 bases and J by 4 bases, with 7 bases between. Germline loops: CDR1 SGDLS, CDR2 YYNGEE.

The genes are TRBV14 and TRBJ2-1, with unresolved D. V was clipped by 4 bases and J by 13 bases, with 11 bases between them. In germline, CDR1 is SGHDN, CDR2 FVKESK. This CDR3 has 11 amino acids. CDR3 sequence reads: CASSLVGYQFF. CDR3 in DNA: TGTGCCAGCAGCCTAGTTGGCTACCAGTTCTTC.

The rearrangement joins TRBV7-2 to TRBJ2-1; weak D call: TRBD2 (5 bases). In germline, CDR1 is SGHTA, CDR2 FQGNSA. The length of the CDR3 is 14 residues. V lost 2 bases to trimming and J lost 5 bases, with 10 bases between them. The CDR3 region has the DNA TGTGCCAGCAGCTTAATCCAGCGGAACAATGAGCAGTTCTTC. Translating it yields CASSLIQRNNEQFF.

This clone was detected only a few times. The chain links TRBV11-2 to TRBJ1-1; D is uncertain. The CDR3 has 11 amino acids. Germline-derived CDR1 and CDR2 are SGHAT and FQNNGV. Trimming pared 8 bases from V and 4 bases from J, leaving 8 bases between. The CDR3 reads CASRLATEAFF. The CDR3 DNA sequence: TGTGCCAGCCGTCTGGCCACTGAAGCTTTCTTT.

This clone was found many times. The J gene is TRBJ2-7, the V gene TRBV2, with D unclear. Trimming left V 3 bases short and J 6 bases short, with 6 bases between. Per the germline V gene, CDR1 is SNHLY and CDR2 is FYNNEI. The CDR3 loop spans 11 amino acids. The CDR3 loop is CASSDQAEQYF. CDR3 coding DNA: TGTGCCAGCAGTGACCAGGCCGAGCAGTACTTC.

This clone has more than one count but fewer than ten. The rearrangement links TRBV30 to TRBJ1-2; no definite D call. The V end was cut by 1 base, the J end by 2 bases, with 14 bases between. The CDR3 has 15 amino acids. Germline V CDR1 and CDR2: GTSNPN, SVGIG (reference sequence). The CDR3 coding sequence is TGTGCCTGGAGTGGGACCCAGAAGATAAACTATGGCTACACCTTC. This encodes CAWSGTQKINYGYTF.

The CDR3 here is CASSRDRMPYGYTF. Here the CDR3 DNA reads TGTGCCAGCAGCCGGGACAGGATGCCCTATGGCTACACCTTC. The chain recombines TRBV9 with TRBJ1-2, with 8 bases matching TRBD1. After removal of 4 bases from V and 4 bases from J, the junction contained 6 bases not matched to a gene. Germline lookup yields CDR1 SGDLS and CDR2 YYNGEE. The length of the CDR3 is 14 residues.

This clone showed up just a few times. V gene TRBV4-1 combines with J gene TRBJ2-7; tentative D call: TRBD2 (5 bases). Trimming took off 5 bases at V and 6 bases at J, with 20 bases between the two ends. The CDR3 has 15 amino acids. Looked up from germline, CDR1 is MGHRA and CDR2 is YSYEKL. CDR3 nucleotide sequence: TGCGCCAGCAGCTCCGGCTTAGGAGGATTCGGCGAGCAGTACTTC. It yields the protein CASSSGLGGFGEQYF.